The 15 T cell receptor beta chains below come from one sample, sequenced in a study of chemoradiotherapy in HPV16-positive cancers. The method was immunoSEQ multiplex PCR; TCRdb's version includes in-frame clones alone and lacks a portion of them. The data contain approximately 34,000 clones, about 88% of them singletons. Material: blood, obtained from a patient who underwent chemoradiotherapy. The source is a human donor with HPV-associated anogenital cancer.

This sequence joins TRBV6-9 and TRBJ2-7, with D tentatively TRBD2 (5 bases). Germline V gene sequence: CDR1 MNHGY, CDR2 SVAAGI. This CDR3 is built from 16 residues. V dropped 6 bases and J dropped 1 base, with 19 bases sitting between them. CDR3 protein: CASSRRLEAGSYEQYF. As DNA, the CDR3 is TGTGCCAGCAGCCGACGCCTGGAGGCCGGGTCCTACGAGCAGTACTTC.

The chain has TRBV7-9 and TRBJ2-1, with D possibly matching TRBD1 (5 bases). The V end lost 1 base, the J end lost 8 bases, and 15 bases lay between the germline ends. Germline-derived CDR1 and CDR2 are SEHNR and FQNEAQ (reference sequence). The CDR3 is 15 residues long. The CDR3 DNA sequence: TGTGCCAGCAGCTTAGGTTCAGGGATCAGGGATGAGCAGTTCTTC. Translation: CASSLGSGIRDEQFF.

The DNA for the CDR3 is TGTGCCACCGCGCGGTGGGGACAGCCAAGGGATGGCTACACCTTC. Translation: CATARWGQPRDGYTF. V gene TRBV19 combines with J gene TRBJ1-2; TRBD1 aligns across 7 bases. Per germline, CDR1 LNHDA and CDR2 SQIVND (reference sequence). After removal of 10 bases from V and 6 bases from J, the junction contained 17 bases not matched to a gene. This CDR3 region has 15 residues.

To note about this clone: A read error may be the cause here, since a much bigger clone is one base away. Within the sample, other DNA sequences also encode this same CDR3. As DNA, the CDR3 is TGTGCCAGTAGCCCAAGGGGTGGGACCGGGGAGCTGTTTTTT. As protein: CASSPRGGTGELFF. The chain links TRBV27 to TRBJ2-2; TRBD1 might be the D (5 bases). V was trimmed by 9 bases and J by 5 bases, leaving 16 bases between them. This CDR3 is built from 14 residues. Germline V gene data show CDR1 as MNHEY and CDR2 as SMNVEV (reference sequence).

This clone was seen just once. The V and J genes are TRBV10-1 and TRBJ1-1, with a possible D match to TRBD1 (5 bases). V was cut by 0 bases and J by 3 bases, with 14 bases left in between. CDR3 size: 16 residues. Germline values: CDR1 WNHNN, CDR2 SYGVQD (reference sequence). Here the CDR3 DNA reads TGCGCCAGCAGTGAGTCTTTCTCTCCGGGGGACACTGAAGCTTTCTTT. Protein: CASSESFSPGDTEAFF.

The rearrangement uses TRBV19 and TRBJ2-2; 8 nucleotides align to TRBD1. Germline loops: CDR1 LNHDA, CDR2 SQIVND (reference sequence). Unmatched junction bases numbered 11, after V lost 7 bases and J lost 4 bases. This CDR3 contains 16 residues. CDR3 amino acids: CASTLRTGLSTGELFF. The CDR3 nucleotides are TGTGCCAGTACTCTAAGGACAGGGCTAAGCACCGGGGAGCTGTTTTTT.

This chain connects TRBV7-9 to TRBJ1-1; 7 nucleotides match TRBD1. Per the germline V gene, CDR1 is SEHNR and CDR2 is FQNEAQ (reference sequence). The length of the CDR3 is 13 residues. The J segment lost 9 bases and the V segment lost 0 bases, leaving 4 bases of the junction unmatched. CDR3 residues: CASSLAQGGKAFF. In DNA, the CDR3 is TGTGCCAGCAGCTTAGCGCAGGGGGGAAAAGCTTTCTTT. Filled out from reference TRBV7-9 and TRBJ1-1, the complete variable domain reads DTGVSQNPRHKITKRGQNVTFRCDPISEHNRLYWYRQTLGQGPEFLTYFQNEAQLEKSRLLSDRFSAERPKGSFSTLEIQRTEQGDSAMYLCASSLAQGGKAFFGQGTRLTVV.

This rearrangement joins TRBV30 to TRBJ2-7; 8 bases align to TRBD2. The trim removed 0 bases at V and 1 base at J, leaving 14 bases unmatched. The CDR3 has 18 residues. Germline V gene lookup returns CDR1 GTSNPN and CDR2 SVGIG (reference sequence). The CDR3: CAWSVGTSGFWVSYEQYF. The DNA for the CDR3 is TGTGCCTGGAGTGTAGGTACTAGCGGCTTTTGGGTTTCCTACGAGCAGTACTTC.

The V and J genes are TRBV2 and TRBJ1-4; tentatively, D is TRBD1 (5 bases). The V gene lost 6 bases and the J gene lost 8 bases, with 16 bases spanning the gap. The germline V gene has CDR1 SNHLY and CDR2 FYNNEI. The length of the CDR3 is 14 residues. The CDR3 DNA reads TGTGCCAGCAGACGATCGGACACTGGGGAAAAACTGTTTTTT. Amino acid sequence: CASRRSDTGEKLFF. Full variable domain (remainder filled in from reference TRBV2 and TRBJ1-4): EPEVTQTPSHQVTQMGQEVILRCVPISNHLYFYWYRQILGQKVEFLVSFYNNEISEKSEIFDDQFSVERPDGSNFTLKIRSTKLEDSAMYFCASRRSDTGEKLFFGSGTQLSVL.

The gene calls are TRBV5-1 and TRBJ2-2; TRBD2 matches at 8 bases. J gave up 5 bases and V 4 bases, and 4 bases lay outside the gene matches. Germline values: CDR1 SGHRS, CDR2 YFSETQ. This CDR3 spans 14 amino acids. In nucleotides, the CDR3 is TGCGCCAGCAGCCAGACTAGCGTTACCGGGGAGCTGTTTTTT. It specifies CASSQTSVTGELFF.

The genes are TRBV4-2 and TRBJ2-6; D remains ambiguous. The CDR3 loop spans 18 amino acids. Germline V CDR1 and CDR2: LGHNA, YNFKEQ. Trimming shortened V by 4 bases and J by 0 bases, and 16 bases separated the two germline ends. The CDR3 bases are TGTGCCAGCAGCCTGGACGCCGACCACAGCTCTGGGGCCAACGTCCTGACTTTC. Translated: CASSLDADHSSGANVLTF.

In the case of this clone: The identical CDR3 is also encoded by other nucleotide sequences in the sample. The CDR3 reads CASSTGDRNYEQYF. DNA of the CDR3: TGCGCCAGTAGCACCGGGGACAGGAACTACGAGCAGTACTTC. This chain joins TRBV5-1 and TRBJ2-7; the match to TRBD1 covers 8 bases. This CDR3 contains 14 residues. J lost 3 bases, V lost 8 bases, and 10 bases had no gene match. Germline CDR1 SGHRS, CDR2 YFSETQ.

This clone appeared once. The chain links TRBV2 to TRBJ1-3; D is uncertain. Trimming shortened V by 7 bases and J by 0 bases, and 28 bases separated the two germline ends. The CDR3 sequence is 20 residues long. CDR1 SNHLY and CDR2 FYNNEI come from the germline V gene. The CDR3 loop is CASNSGDLRGLPLSGNTIYF. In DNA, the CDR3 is TGTGCCAGCAATTCAGGTGACCTACGGGGTCTCCCTCTCTCTGGAAACACCATATATTTT.

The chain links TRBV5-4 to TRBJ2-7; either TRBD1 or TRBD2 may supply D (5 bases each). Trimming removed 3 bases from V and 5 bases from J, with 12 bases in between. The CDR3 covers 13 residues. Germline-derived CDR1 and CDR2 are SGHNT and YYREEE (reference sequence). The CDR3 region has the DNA TGTGCCAGCAGCTCCGGGGCCCTCGACGAGCAGTACTTC. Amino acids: CASSSGALDEQYF.

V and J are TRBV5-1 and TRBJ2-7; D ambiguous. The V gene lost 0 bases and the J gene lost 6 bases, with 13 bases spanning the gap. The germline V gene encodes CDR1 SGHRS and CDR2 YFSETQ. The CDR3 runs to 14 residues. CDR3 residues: CASSLGWGGVEQYF. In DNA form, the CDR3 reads TGCGCCAGCAGCTTGGGGTGGGGTGGGGTCGAGCAGTACTTC.